What follows are 21 T cell receptor beta chains derived from one specimen sequenced in a study of vaccination effects on CD4 cells after COVID-19. The antigens for these receptors are not known. CD4+ T cells specific for antigen were expanded with viral peptide pools by the ViraFEST assay before sequencing. The culture ran for 9 to 11 days, and then CD4+ T cells were isolated. Each person got two doses of an mRNA SARS-CoV-2 vaccine, BNT162b2 or mRNA-1273. Clones were read by immunoSEQ multiplex PCR, and TCRdb kept only the in-frame ones, dropping some. In the table there are around 81,000 clones, under 80% of which are singletons. The sample was CD4+ T cells from PBMCs cultured with HCoV-OC43 spike peptides, taken after COVID-19 vaccination. Described subset: HCoV-OC43 spike overlapping peptide pool stimulation. All receptors derive from a human donor who received a COVID-19 vaccine.

The genes are TRBV3-1 (or the pseudogene TRBV3-2) and TRBJ1-2; D is possibly TRBD1 (5 bases). The germline V and J ends were trimmed by 4 bases and 5 bases, with 17 bases remaining between them. Germline V gene sequence: CDR1 LGHDT, CDR2 YNNKEL (reference sequence). The CDR3 runs to 15 residues. CDR3 sequence reads: CASSPFGRDPYGYTF. CDR3 bases: TGTGCCAGCAGCCCCTTCGGGCGGGACCCGTATGGCTACACCTTC.

V gene TRBV29-1 combines with J gene TRBJ2-6; no reliable D call. The CDR3 totals 15 residues. Germline V gene data show CDR1 as SQVTM and CDR2 as ANQGSEA. Trimming pared 6 bases from V and 0 bases from J, leaving 12 bases between. CDR3: CSVGGQVSGANVLTF. The CDR3 DNA sequence: TGCAGCGTGGGCGGCCAGGTCTCTGGGGCCAACGTCCTGACTTTC.

The rearrangement joins TRBV5-4 to TRBJ2-7; D unresolved. Germline CDR1 reads SGHNT; CDR2 reads YYREEE (reference sequence). The CDR3 has 14 amino acids. The V end lost 2 bases, the J end lost 2 bases, and 11 bases lay between the germline ends. CDR3 coding DNA: TGTGCCAGCAGCTTATCGGCAGATACCTACGAGCAGTACGTC. Amino acids: CASSLSADTYEQYV.

The rearrangement uses TRBV5-1 and TRBJ1-2; D gene uncertain. Germline CDR1 SGHRS, CDR2 YFSETQ. V was clipped by 4 bases and J by 4 bases, with 8 bases between them. This CDR3 has 12 residues. The DNA for the CDR3 is TGCGCCAGCAGCCCGCGGGGCTATGGCTACACCTTC. Its translation: CASSPRGYGYTF.

This rearrangement joins TRBV3-1 (or the pseudogene TRBV3-2) to TRBJ1-2; D gene unclear. V lost 4 bases, J lost 1 base, and 10 bases lay in between. The CDR3 is 14 residues long. Looked up from germline, CDR1 is LGHDT and CDR2 is YNNKEL (reference sequence). The CDR3 region has the DNA TGTGCCAGCAGCCGCGACACCAATAACTATGGCTACACCTTC. Amino acids: CASSRDTNNYGYTF.

The genes are TRBV2 and TRBJ1-4; D remains unclear. The CDR3 has 15 amino acids. Trimming stripped 4 bases from V and 2 bases from J, with 11 bases between. The germline V gene has CDR1 SNHLY and CDR2 FYNNEI. The CDR3: CASSVSLATNEKLFF. The CDR3 DNA follows: TGTGCCAGCAGTGTGTCCTTAGCGACTAATGAAAAACTGTTTTTT.

The chain combines TRBV18 with TRBJ1-3; no clear D. Trimming cost V 2 bases and J 0 bases, with 8 bases left between them. CDR1 is KGHSH, CDR2 LQKENI, per germline. The CDR3 consists of 15 residues. The CDR3 reads CASSPAVYSGNTIYF. The CDR3 DNA sequence: TGTGCCAGCTCACCAGCGGTTTACTCTGGAAACACCATATATTTT.

CDR3 loop: CASSLIGAGVSSPLHF. In nucleotides, the CDR3 is TGTGCCAGCAGCTTAATAGGTGCAGGGGTCAGCTCACCCCTCCACTTT. The chain recombines TRBV5-8 with TRBJ1-6, with D possibly being TRBD1 (6 bases). V gave up 2 bases and J gave up 10 bases, with 19 bases separating them. Germline loops: CDR1 SGHTS, CDR2 YDEGEE. The CDR3 runs to 16 residues.

The chain is built from TRBV11-2 and TRBJ2-5, with D possibly TRBD2 on 7 matching bases. Trimming cost V 1 base and J 4 bases, with 13 bases left between them. The CDR3 sequence is 15 residues long. Looked up from germline, CDR1 is SGHAT and CDR2 is FQNNGV. The CDR3 DNA is TGTGCCAGCAGCTTAGGGGGAGGGGGGATAGAGACCCAGTACTTC. This sequence encodes CASSLGGGGIETQYF. Full variable domain (remainder filled in from reference TRBV11-2 and TRBJ2-5): EAGVAQSPRYKIIEKRQSVAFWCNPISGHATLYWYQQILGQGPKLLIQFQNNGVVDDSQLPKDRFSAERLKGVDSTLKIQPAKLEDSAVYLCASSLGGGGIETQYFGPGTRLLVL.

This clone was seen only a few times. The chain combines TRBV2 with TRBJ2-1, with D perhaps given as TRBD1 or TRBD2 (6 bases each). The V and J ends lost 1 base and 6 bases respectively, with 10 bases between them. The CDR3 is made up of 14 amino acids. CDR1 is SNHLY and CDR2 is FYNNEI in the germline V gene. CDR3 in amino acids: CASSEVGGSNEQFF. In nucleotides, the CDR3 is TGTGCCAGCAGTGAAGTAGGGGGGTCCAATGAGCAGTTCTTC.

V gene TRBV10-2 combines with J gene TRBJ2-3; D may be TRBD1 (6 bases). Per the germline V gene, CDR1 is WSHSY and CDR2 is SAAADI. The ends were cut back, 4 bases at V and 3 bases at J, with 11 bases in the middle. The CDR3 loop spans 14 amino acids. CDR3 coding DNA: TGCGCCAGCAGTGCTACAGGGTATACAGATACGCAGTATTTT. This gives the protein CASSATGYTDTQYF.

The V call is TRBV7-2, the J call TRBJ2-4; D might be TRBD2 (5 bases). The CDR3 length is 14 residues. Trimming removed 5 bases at V and 6 bases at J, with 14 bases between. CDR1 is SGHTA, CDR2 FQGNSA, per germline. As DNA, the CDR3 is TGTGCCAGCAGCCCTTCCCTAGCCCTAAACATTCAGTACTTC. Translated, it gives CASSPSLALNIQYF.

The CDR3, as DNA: TGTGCCAGCAGCATATTGGGCTGTAATTCACCCCTCCACTTT. Translation gives CASSILGCNSPLHF. The chain employs TRBV21-1 and TRBJ1-6; the table's D call of TRBD1 was not tested on the DNA. TRBV21-1 is termed a pseudogene. The CDR3 spans 14 residues.

The CDR3 sequence is CSVGGQGNNQPQHF. The DNA of the CDR3 is TGCAGCGTTGGGGGACAGGGGAACAATCAGCCCCAGCATTTT. The chain couples TRBV29-1 to TRBJ1-5; 10 nucleotides align to TRBD1. Germline V gene sequence: CDR1 SQVTM, CDR2 ANQGSEA. The CDR3 loop spans 14 amino acids. J gave up 3 bases and V 4 bases, and 3 bases lay outside the gene matches.

The chain is built from TRBV19 and TRBJ2-6; the D is unclear. Trimming removed 4 bases at V and 0 bases at J, with 10 bases between. From germline, CDR1 is LNHDA and CDR2 SQIVND (reference sequence). This CDR3 has 16 residues. The CDR3, as DNA: TGTGCCAGTAGTAACATACCTTTCTCTGGGGCCAACGTCCTGACTTTC. Translated, it gives CASSNIPFSGANVLTF.

V is TRBV3-1 (or the pseudogene TRBV3-2) and J is TRBJ2-5; 10 nucleotides agree with TRBD2. Trimming removed 3 bases from V and 5 bases from J; junction bases left unmatched: 15. The CDR3 totals 18 residues. Germline loops: CDR1 LGHDT, CDR2 YNNKEL (reference sequence). CDR3 loop: CASSHKGGASGGRETQYF. The CDR3 DNA is TGTGCCAGCAGCCACAAAGGAGGGGCTAGCGGGGGCCGGGAGACCCAGTACTTC.

The rearrangement uses TRBV6-5 and TRBJ1-2, with D possibly being TRBD1 (6 bases). CDR3 length: 14 amino acids. CDR1 MNHEY and CDR2 SVGAGI come from the germline V gene. Deletions cut 2 bases from V and 1 base from J, with 8 bases between. The DNA of the CDR3 is TGTGCCAGCAGTTACGGAGGGGGTAACTATGGCTACACCTTC. Amino acid sequence: CASSYGGGNYGYTF.

The chain recombines TRBV7-8 with TRBJ2-5, with unresolved D. Trimming shortened V by 5 bases and J by 5 bases, and 12 bases separated the two germline ends. From germline, CDR1 is SGHVS and CDR2 FQNEAQ. The CDR3 extends over 13 amino acids. The CDR3 here is CASSLQARETQYF. CDR3 DNA sequence: TGTGCCAGCAGCCTCCAAGCACGGGAGACCCAGTACTTC.

CDR3 nucleotides: TGTGCCAGCACCCGGACCAAAGGGGCCGATACGCAGTATTTT. It codes for CASTRTKGADTQYF. J is TRBJ2-3 and V is TRBV6-6; the D gene is possibly TRBD1 (5 bases). The CDR3 covers 14 residues. Germline V gives CDR1 MNHNY, CDR2 SVGAGI (reference sequence). V lost 7 bases, J lost 6 bases, and 17 bases lay in between.

The V gene is TRBV6-5, the J gene TRBJ2-1, with D possibly TRBD1 on 5 matching bases. Germline V gene data show CDR1 as MNHEY and CDR2 as SVGAGI. The CDR3 is made up of 15 amino acids. With 2 bases removed from V and 3 bases from J, the gap between germline ends came to 11 bases. This chain's CDR3 is CASSYRGTLYNEQFF. CDR3 coding DNA: TGTGCCAGCAGTTACAGGGGAACTCTCTACAATGAGCAGTTCTTC.

The gene calls are TRBV25-1 and TRBJ2-5; TRBD1 is a possible D gene (5 bases). Germline CDR1 is MGHDK and CDR2 is SYGVNS. V was cut by 8 bases and J by 5 bases, with 15 bases left in between. The CDR3 is 13 amino acids. DNA for the CDR3: TGTGCCAGCGGAAGGGGAAGGGTGGAGACCCAGTACTTC. This codes for CASGRGRVETQYF.